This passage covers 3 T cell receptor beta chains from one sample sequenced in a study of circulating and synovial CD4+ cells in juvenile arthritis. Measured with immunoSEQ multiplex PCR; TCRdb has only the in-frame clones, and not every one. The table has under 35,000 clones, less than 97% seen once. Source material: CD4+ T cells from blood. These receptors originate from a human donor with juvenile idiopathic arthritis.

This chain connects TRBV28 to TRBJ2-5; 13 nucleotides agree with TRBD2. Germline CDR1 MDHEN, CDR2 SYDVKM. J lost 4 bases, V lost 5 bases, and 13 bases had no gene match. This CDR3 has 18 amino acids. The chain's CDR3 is CASSPPPGTSGNTETQYF. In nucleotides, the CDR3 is TGTGCCAGCAGTCCTCCTCCGGGGACTAGCGGGAATACAGAGACCCAGTACTTC.

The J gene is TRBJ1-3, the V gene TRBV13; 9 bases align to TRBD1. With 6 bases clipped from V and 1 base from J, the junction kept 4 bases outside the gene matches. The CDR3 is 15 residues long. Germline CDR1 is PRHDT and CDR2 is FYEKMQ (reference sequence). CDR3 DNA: TGTGCCAGCAGTCCGACAGGGGGGTCTGGAAACACCATATATTTT. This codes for CASSPTGGSGNTIYF.

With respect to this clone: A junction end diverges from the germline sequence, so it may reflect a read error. This chain's CDR3 is CASSLSYNSPLHF. Written as DNA, the CDR3 is TGTGCCAGCAGTCTTTCGTATAATTCCCCCCTCCACTTT. The rearrangement uses TRBV27 and TRBJ1-6; D is unclear. The CDR3 spans 13 residues. Germline-derived CDR1 and CDR2 are MNHEY and SMNVEV (reference sequence).